The rows below give T cell receptor beta chains drawn from one sample of a study of T cell repertoires in cytomegalovirus infection. The antigens for these receptors are not known. TCRdb recomputed calls from the reads with MiXCR, one row per CDR3 protein. The data contain about 920,000 distinct CDR3 sequences, around 29% of them singletons. The material sequenced was cultured CD8+ T cells from PBMCs, taken from culture after CMV antigen stimulation. The receptors shown here come from a human donor in good health (CMV status not recorded). Some clones in this sample may be carry-over from other donors' samples. The CDR3 runs from the conserved cysteine through the conserved F or W. D genes are given only for firm matches. Not every row has a clone size; where given, it reads once, few, many or a size class.

V gene,clone size,D gene,J gene,CDR3 protein,CDR3 DNA
TRBV27,-,-,TRBJ1-1,CANSWGAGDTEAFF,TGTGCCAACAGTTGGGGGGCGGGGGACACTGAAGCTTTCTTT
TRBV6-2/TRBV6-3,-,-,TRBJ2-2,CASTFSRKRNTGELFF,TGTGCCAGCACGTTCAGTCGGAAACGAAACACCGGGGAGCTGTTTTTT
TRBV19,-,TRBD1,TRBJ1-2,CASTPGTGSNYGYTF,TGTGCCAGTACCCCCGGGACAGGGAGTAACTATGGCTACACCTTC
TRBV15,once,-,TRBJ2-7,CATSRDLGLYEQYF,TGTGCCACCAGCAGAGATCTGGGGTTGTACGAGCAGTACTTC
TRBV19,-,-,TRBJ1-6,CASSAGSGNSPLHF,TGTGCCAGTAGTGCGGGTTCCGGTAATTCACCCCTCCACTTT
TRBV7-6,many,-,TRBJ2-3,CASSPGHLVIDTQYF,TGTGCCAGCAGCCCAGGACACCTAGTCATTGATACGCAGTATTTT
TRBV7-9,few,-,TRBJ1-3,CASSRPYLTSGNTIYF,TGTGCCAGCAGCCGGCCCTACTTAACCTCTGGAAACACCATATATTTT
TRBV7-8,many,-,TRBJ2-2,CASSLRFSNTGELFF,TGTGCCAGCAGCCTTCGGTTCTCGAACACCGGGGAGCTGTTTTTT
TRBV7-9,many,-,TRBJ1-1,CASSSSGGTEAFF,TGTGCCAGCAGCTCCTCGGGGGGCACTGAAGCTTTCTTT
TRBV12-3/TRBV12-4,many,-,TRBJ1-2,CASSPGGYYGYTF,TGTGCCAGCAGCCCCGGGGGGTACTATGGCTACACCTTC
TRBV6-8,once,TRBD1,TRBJ2-1,CASSYGGTGDNEQFF,TGTGCCAGCAGTTACGGAGGGACAGGGGACAATGAGCAGTTCTTC
TRBV7-9,few,TRBD1,TRBJ1-2,CASSLVDRGRVYGYTF,TGTGCCAGCAGCTTAGTAGACAGGGGGCGCGTCTATGGCTACACCTTC
TRBV7-6,few,TRBD2,TRBJ2-1,CASSWGTSGGAYNEQFF,TGTGCCAGCAGCTGGGGGACTAGCGGGGGGGCCTACAATGAGCAGTTCTTC
TRBV28,few,-,TRBJ1-6,CATDDGMLSPLHF,TGTGCCACCGATGACGGCATGCTATCACCCCTCCACTTT
TRBV7-4,many,-,TRBJ2-1,CASSCPGQIHNEQFF,TGTGCCAGCAGCTGTCCGGGACAAATCCACAATGAGCAGTTCTTC
TRBV7-9,-,-,TRBJ2-6,CASSPLGGSGANVLTF,TGTGCCAGCAGCCCCCTAGGAGGATCTGGGGCCAACGTCCTGACTTTC
TRBV4-1,-,-,TRBJ2-7,CASSQDLAQTYEQYF,TGCGCCAGCAGCCAAGATCTCGCCCAGACCTACGAGCAGTACTTC
TRBV7-9,-,TRBD1,TRBJ1-2,CASSLEAPGTEYGYTF,TGTGCCAGCAGCTTAGAAGCCCCCGGGACAGAGTATGGCTACACCTTC
TRBV12-3/TRBV12-4,many,-,TRBJ1-3,CASSLAPARESGNTIYF,TGTGCCAGCAGTTTAGCGCCGGCACGGGAATCCGGAAACACCATATATTTT
TRBV12-3/TRBV12-4,many,-,TRBJ1-5,CASSHRGNQPQHF,TGTGCCAGCAGCCACAGGGGCAATCAGCCCCAGCATTTT
TRBV27,-,-,TRBJ1-4,CASSFRWRGTNEKLFF,TGTGCCAGCAGTTTTCGTTGGCGGGGCACTAATGAAAAACTGTTTTTT
TRBV7-6,few,-,TRBJ1-4,CASSQGQGLEEKLFF,TGTGCCAGCAGCCAGGGTCAGGGGCTTGAAGAAAAACTGTTTTTT
TRBV6-2/TRBV6-3,-,-,TRBJ2-6,CASSYVFGEERSGANVLTF,TGTGCCAGCAGTTACGTCTTTGGTGAGGAGCGCTCTGGGGCCAACGTCCTGACTTTC
TRBV7-4,-,TRBD1,TRBJ2-3,CASSPLGQDPRVTQYF,TGTGCCAGCAGCCCGCTGGGACAGGACCCCCGCGTTACGCAGTATTTT
TRBV29-1,-,-,TRBJ1-2,CSVEDRFYGYTF,TGCAGCGTTGAGGACAGATTCTATGGCTACACCTTC
TRBV6-5,-,TRBD1,TRBJ2-2,CASSRKGQPVGELFF,TGTGCCAGCAGTCGAAAGGGACAGCCAGTTGGCGAGCTGTTTTTT
TRBV7-3,many,TRBD2,TRBJ2-2,CASSLVLAGHTGELFF,TGTGCCAGCAGCTTAGTCCTAGCGGGGCACACCGGGGAGCTGTTTTTT
TRBV6-2/TRBV6-3,few,-,TRBJ2-1,CASRRRIEQFF,TGTGCCAGCAGACGGAGAATTGAGCAGTTCTTC
TRBV6-5,-,-,TRBJ1-3,CASSPQQNSGNTIYF,TGTGCCAGCAGTCCACAGCAAAACTCTGGAAACACCATATATTTT
TRBV7-2,many,TRBD2,TRBJ2-3,CASSFYGLAATDTQYF,TGTGCCAGCAGCTTCTACGGACTAGCAGCCACAGATACGCAGTATTTT